The source of this T cell receptor (beta chain) is a study of Graves' ophthalmopathy and Graves' hyperthyroidism. General study points: With 60% to 71% sensitivity and about 78% specificity, the model predicted ophthalmopathy progression.

Amplification from RNA transcripts yielded the TCR beta CDR3 regions. First-round RT-PCR with HTBI primers preceded a second-round multiplex PCR. TCRdb recomputed calls from the multiplex PCR reads with MiXCR, one row per CDR3 protein. This table holds 650,000 to 800,000 distinct CDR3 sequences, under 50% found once. Moderate-to-severe activity, CAS ≥3, NOSPECS ≥4 and duration under 3 months were recorded for donors with ophthalmopathy. The CDR3 loop spans 16 amino acids. Germline V gene sequence: CDR1 SGHDN, CDR2 FVKESK. Trimming took 1 base from V and 4 from J, leaving 16 bases between them. About this clonotype itself: Its antigen is not identified.

This receptor was obtained from an adult man with Graves' ophthalmopathy. The J gene is TRBJ1-2, the V gene TRBV14, with D uncertain. The sample was peripheral blood. CDR3 sequence: CASSQVWTSGLYGYTF. CDR3 nucleotide sequence: TGTGCCAGCAGCCAAGTCTGGACTAGCGGGCTCTATGGCTACACCTTC.